The rows below give T cell receptor beta chains drawn from one sample of a study of cytomegalovirus exposure and HLA in healthy donors. Profiling relied on immunoSEQ multiplex PCR, and the TCRdb table lists in-frame clones only, not all of them. The table shows fewer than 150,000 clones, with 70% to 80% occurring only once. Sample: PBMCs. The source is a male donor in good health and CMV-seronegative. The CDR3 runs from the conserved cysteine through the conserved F or W. The D gene is left open where the match is weak. Some rows mark clone size as missing; the rest say once, few, many or name a class of expanded clone.

size: -; length: 11; D: -; J: TRBJ2-7; V: TRBV5-4; DNA: TGTGCCAGCAGCTTCGGGGGCGAGCAGTACTTC; CDR3: CASSFGGEQYF
size: -; length: 16; D: TRBD1; J: TRBJ2-7; V: TRBV4-1; DNA: TGCGCCAGCAGCCAAGGTGCAGGGGGCATCTCCTACGAGCAGTACTTC; CDR3: CASSQGAGGISYEQYF
size: -; length: 14; D: -; J: TRBJ2-7; V: TRBV6-5; DNA: TGTGCCAGCAGTTACGCCAGCCGGGGCTACGAGCAGTACTTC; CDR3: CASSYASRGYEQYF
size: few; length: 15; D: -; J: TRBJ1-4; V: TRBV9; DNA: TGTGCCAGCAGCCCCCAGGTGACAGAAAATGAAAAACTGTTTTTT; CDR3: CASSPQVTENEKLFF
size: -; length: 15; D: TRBD1; J: TRBJ1-1; V: TRBV7-8; DNA: TGTGCCAGCAGCTTAGTTTGGACAGGAAACACTGAAGCTTTCTTT; CDR3: CASSLVWTGNTEAFF
size: -; length: 13; D: -; J: TRBJ1-2; V: TRBV28; DNA: TGTGCCAGCAGTTTAGAAGGGGGCTATGGCTACACCTTC; CDR3: CASSLEGGYGYTF
size: -; length: 12; D: -; J: TRBJ2-7; V: TRBV30; DNA: TGTGCGACACAGGGTCTTAGGTACGAGCAGTACTTC; CDR3: CATQGLRYEQYF
size: -; length: 16; D: TRBD1; J: TRBJ1-2; V: TRBV25-1; DNA: TGTGCCAGCAGTGACACTTTGACAGGGGAGAGCTATGGCTACACCTTC; CDR3: CASSDTLTGESYGYTF
size: -; length: 14; D: TRBD1; J: TRBJ1-2; V: TRBV7-2; DNA: TGTGCCAGCACCCCTGGGACAGGGGGCTATGGCTACACCTTC; CDR3: CASTPGTGGYGYTF
size: -; length: 13; D: -; J: TRBJ1-1; V: TRBV11-2; DNA: TGTGCCAGCAGCCCCCAATTGAACACTGAAGCTTTCTTT; CDR3: CASSPQLNTEAFF
size: -; length: 11; D: TRBD2; J: TRBJ2-1; V: TRBV10-3; DNA: TGTGCCATCAGTCTAGCGGATGAGCAGTTCTTC; CDR3: CAISLADEQFF
size: once; length: 17; D: TRBD1; J: TRBJ1-2; V: TRBV9; DNA: TGTGCCAGCAGCGGTTGGGACAGGGTCCCCCCTAACTATGGCTACACCTTC; CDR3: CASSGWDRVPPNYGYTF
size: once; length: 14; D: -; J: TRBJ1-1; V: TRBV19; DNA: TGTGCCAGTAGTATAGGTCAGATCATAACTGAAGCTTTCTTT; CDR3: CASSIGQIITEAFF
size: -; length: 15; D: -; J: TRBJ1-5; V: TRBV6-1; DNA: TGTGCCAGCGGAACCCCGGAGGGGATGAATCAGCCCCAGCATTTT; CDR3: CASGTPEGMNQPQHF
size: -; length: 16; D: TRBD1; J: TRBJ2-5; V: TRBV2; DNA: TGTGCCAGCACCTCGGCCACGACAGGGGCACAAGAGACCCAGTACTTC; CDR3: CASTSATTGAQETQYF
size: -; length: 17; D: TRBD2; J: TRBJ2-2; V: TRBV4-1; DNA: TGCGCCAGCAGCCAAGATGCAGCGGGGGGGAACACCGGGGAGCTGTTTTTT; CDR3: CASSQDAAGGNTGELFF
size: -; length: 15; D: TRBD1; J: TRBJ1-2; V: TRBV5-1; DNA: TGCGCCAGCAGAGACCGGGACAGGGGTAACTATGGCTACACCTTC; CDR3: CASRDRDRGNYGYTF
size: -; length: 10; D: -; J: TRBJ1-1; V: TRBV4-3; DNA: TGCGCCAGCAGCCAATATAAAGCTTTCTTT; CDR3: CASSQYKAFF
size: -; length: 19; D: TRBD2; J: TRBJ2-1; V: TRBV4-1; DNA: TGCGCCAGCAGCCAAGTTCGGAATAGCGGGCTCAGCTCCTACAATGAGCAGTTCTTC; CDR3: CASSQVRNSGLSSYNEQFF
size: few; length: 16; D: TRBD2; J: TRBJ2-2; V: TRBV30; DNA: TGTGCCTGGAAAGCGCGGGGGGCCTCGAACACCGGGGAGCTGTTTTTT; CDR3: CAWKARGASNTGELFF
size: -; length: 17; D: TRBD1; J: TRBJ1-6; V: TRBV7-9; DNA: TGTGCCAGCAGCCCTAGACTACCGGGACAGGGGCTTTCACCCCTCCACTTT; CDR3: CASSPRLPGQGLSPLHF
size: -; length: 16; D: TRBD2; J: TRBJ2-7; V: TRBV5-4; DNA: TGTGCCAGCAGTTGGGGAGCTAGCGGGGGGTACTACGAGCAGTACTTC; CDR3: CASSWGASGGYYEQYF
size: once; length: 16; D: TRBD2; J: TRBJ2-1; V: TRBV4-2; DNA: TGTGCCAGCAGCCAGAGACTAGCTCGGGGCTACAATGAGCAGTTCTTC; CDR3: CASSQRLARGYNEQFF
size: -; length: 16; D: TRBD1; J: TRBJ2-5; V: TRBV11-1; DNA: TGTGCCAGCAGCTTTTCCGGACAGGGGGCGGGGGAGACCCAGTACTTC; CDR3: CASSFSGQGAGETQYF
size: -; length: 13; D: -; J: TRBJ2-2; V: TRBV27; DNA: TGTGCCAGCAGTTTACAGGGCGCCGGGGAGCTGTTTTTT; CDR3: CASSLQGAGELFF
size: -; length: 14; D: -; J: TRBJ1-2; V: TRBV4-3; DNA: TGCGCCAGCAGCCAAGTACAGAAAAGTTATGGCTACACCTTC; CDR3: CASSQVQKSYGYTF